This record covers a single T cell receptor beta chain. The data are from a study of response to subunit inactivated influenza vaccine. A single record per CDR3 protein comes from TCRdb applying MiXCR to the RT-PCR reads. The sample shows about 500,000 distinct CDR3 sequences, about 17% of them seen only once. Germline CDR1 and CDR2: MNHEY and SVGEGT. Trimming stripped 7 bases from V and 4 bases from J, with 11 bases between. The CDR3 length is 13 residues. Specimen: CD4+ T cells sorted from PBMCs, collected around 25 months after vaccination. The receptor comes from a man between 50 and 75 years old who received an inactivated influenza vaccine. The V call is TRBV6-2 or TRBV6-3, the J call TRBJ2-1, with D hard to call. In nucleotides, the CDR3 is TGTGCCAGCACCTTCTATTCTTACAATGAGCAGTTCTTC. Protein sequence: CASTFYSYNEQFF.